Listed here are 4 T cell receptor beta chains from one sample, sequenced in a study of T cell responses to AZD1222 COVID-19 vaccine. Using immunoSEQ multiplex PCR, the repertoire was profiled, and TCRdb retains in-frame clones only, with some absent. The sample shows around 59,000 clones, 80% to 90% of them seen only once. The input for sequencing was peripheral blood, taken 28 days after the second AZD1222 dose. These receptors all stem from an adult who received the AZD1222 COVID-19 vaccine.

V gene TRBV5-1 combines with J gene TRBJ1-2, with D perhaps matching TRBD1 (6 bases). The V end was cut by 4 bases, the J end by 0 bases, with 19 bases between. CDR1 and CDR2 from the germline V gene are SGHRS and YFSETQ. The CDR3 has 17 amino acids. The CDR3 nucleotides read TGCGCCAGCAGCCCTGGGGTCTCCGGGACAACTAACTATGGCTACACCTTC. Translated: CASSPGVSGTTNYGYTF.

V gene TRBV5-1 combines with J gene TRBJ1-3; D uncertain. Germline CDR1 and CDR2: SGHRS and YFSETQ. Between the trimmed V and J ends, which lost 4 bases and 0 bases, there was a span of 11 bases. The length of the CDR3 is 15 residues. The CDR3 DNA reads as TGCGCCAGCAGCGGCGGCTTATACTCTGGAAACACCATATATTTT. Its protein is CASSGGLYSGNTIYF.

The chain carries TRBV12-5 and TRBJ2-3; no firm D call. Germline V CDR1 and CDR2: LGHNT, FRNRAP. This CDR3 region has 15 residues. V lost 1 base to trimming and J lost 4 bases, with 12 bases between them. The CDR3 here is CASGLGLEGADTQYF. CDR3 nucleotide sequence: TGTGCTAGTGGTTTGGGATTAGAAGGCGCAGATACGCAGTATTTT.

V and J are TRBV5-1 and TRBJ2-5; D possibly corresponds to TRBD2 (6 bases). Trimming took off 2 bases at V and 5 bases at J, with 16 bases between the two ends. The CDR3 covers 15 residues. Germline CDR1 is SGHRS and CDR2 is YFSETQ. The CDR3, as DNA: TGCGCCAGCAGCTTTACAGGCGGGATGGGGGAGACCCAGTACTTC. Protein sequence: CASSFTGGMGETQYF.